This TCR beta chain appears in the sequencing data of a study of T cell repertoires in cytomegalovirus infection. Study overall: CMV infection and matching HLA type were both indicated by public TCR beta signatures. Study-level findings and limits: HLA-C-restricted CMV-specific TCR beta clonotypes were dominant in the ex vivo response.

This CDR3 comprises 13 residues. Trimming removed 3 bases from V and 10 bases from J, with 13 bases in between. Germline V gene lookup returns CDR1 LNHDA and CDR2 SQIVND (reference sequence). In regard to this clonotype: No antigen is known for it.

MiXCR, applied by TCRdb to the reads, yields one record per CDR3 protein. The table lists 250,000 to 300,000 distinct CDR3 sequences, 20% to 30% of them singletons. The chain recombines TRBV19 with TRBJ2-1; D might be TRBD2 (6 bases). The sequence was obtained from a human donor in good health (CMV status not recorded). Some clones in this sample may be carry-over from other donors' samples. The sample comprised PBMCs. The CDR3 coding sequence is TGTGCCAGTAGTATGAGGGGCCGGGGGGAGCAGTTCTTC. This encodes CASSMRGRGEQFF. The full variable domain, in which reference TRBV19 and TRBJ2-1 provide the parts outside the CDR3, is DGGITQSPKYLFRKEGQNVTLSCEQNLNHDAMYWYRQDPGQGLRLIYYSQIVNDFQKGDIAEGYSVSREKKESFPLTVTSAQKNPTAFYLCASSMRGRGEQFFGPGTRLTVL.